This passage covers 11 T cell receptor beta chains from one sample sequenced in a study of regulatory T cells in long-lasting Graves disease. Arm-PCR of CDR3 regions and iRepertoire HTBI primers were the basis on which TCR beta libraries were built. One entry per CDR3 protein results from TCRdb running MiXCR on the multiplex PCR reads. Of fewer than 650,000 distinct CDR3 sequences listed, 15% to 20% are singletons. The time point: newly diagnosed GD, antithyroid drugs for less than 3 months. Isolated PBMC RNA provided the starting material for the TCR library. This sample also belongs to another study, concerning T cells in Graves' hyperthyroidism and ophthalmopathy.

Sequencing was performed on peripheral blood mononuclear cells (PBMCs), taken at new diagnosis, from a patient treated with antithyroid drugs. These receptor sequences come from a man between 18 and 35 years old with Graves disease.

This clonotype turned up a few times. The J gene is TRBJ2-3, the V gene TRBV5-5, with 8 positions matching TRBD2. The CDR3 covers 15 residues. V gave up 5 bases and J gave up 0 bases; unmatched junction bases: 5. Germline loops: CDR1 SGHKS, CDR2 YYEKEE (reference sequence). CDR3: CASRRSGSSTDTQYF. The CDR3, as DNA: TGTGCCAGCAGAAGGAGCGGGAGTAGCACAGATACGCAGTATTTT.

About this clonotype itself: This may arise from a read error, as a much more abundant clone is one base away. The chain is built from TRBV10-3 and TRBJ2-3; no clear D. The germline V gene encodes CDR1 ENHRY and CDR2 SYGVKD. There are 15 residues in the CDR3. Trimming pared 3 bases from V and 2 bases from J, leaving 12 bases between. CDR3 nucleotide sequence: TGTGCCATCAGTGACGGGTGGCGCTCCACAGATACGCAGTATTTT. It is translated as CAISDGWRSTDTQYF.

Regarding this clonotype: A much larger clone differs by one base, so this may be a read error. CDR3 in amino acids: CASTTRRETQYF. CDR3 sequence (DNA): TGCGCCAGCACCACTAGGCGAGAGACCCAGTACTTC. The V gene is TRBV10-2, the J gene TRBJ2-5; D is possibly TRBD2 (5 bases). The CDR3 has 12 residues. Germline CDR1 WSHSY, CDR2 SAAADI. The V end was cut by 7 bases, the J end by 4 bases, with 10 bases between.

This sequence joins TRBV5-1 and TRBJ2-5; D might be TRBD1 (6 bases). V lost 0 bases and J 5 bases, leaving 14 bases between the germline ends. The CDR3 is 15 amino acids. Germline-derived CDR1 and CDR2 are SGHRS and YFSETQ. CDR3 DNA sequence: TGCGCCAGCAGCTTGGAACCAGGGGTAGTGGAGACCCAGTACTTC. Protein product: CASSLEPGVVETQYF.

The chain has TRBV10-3 and TRBJ1-2; D gene ambiguous. CDR1 ENHRY and CDR2 SYGVKD come from the germline V gene. V lost 4 bases and J lost 4, with 13 bases in between. The CDR3 has 14 residues. In DNA, the CDR3 is TGTGCCATCAGTGGGCTCGGCCACCTCTATGGCTACACCTTC. It yields the protein CAISGLGHLYGYTF.

This clonotype has at least ten counts. V is TRBV7-8 and J is TRBJ2-2; D uncertain. This CDR3 region has 11 residues. CDR1 is SGHVS, CDR2 FQNEAQ, per germline. V was clipped by 5 bases and J by 10 bases, with 8 bases between them. CDR3 nucleotide sequence: TGTGCCAGCAGCATGCTTGAGGAGCTGTTTTTT. Its translation: CASSMLEELFF.

This clonotype was recorded many times. The genes are TRBV5-1 and TRBJ2-1; TRBD2 matches at 10 bases. This CDR3 comprises 15 residues. The germline V gene has CDR1 SGHRS and CDR2 YFSETQ. With V trimmed by 0 bases and J by 7 bases, 4 bases remained unmatched. CDR3 coding DNA: TGCGCCAGCAGCTTGGCTAGCGGGAGTGTAAATGAGCAGTTCTTC. Translated, it gives CASSLASGSVNEQFF.

The chain joins TRBV3-1 to TRBJ1-4; D is unclear. Trimming left V 5 bases short and J 8 bases short, with 21 bases between. The CDR3 runs 16 residues. Germline values: CDR1 LGHDT, CDR2 YNNKEL (reference sequence). The CDR3 protein is CASSDNYRSFREKLFF. The CDR3 bases are TGTGCCAGCAGCGACAACTACCGGAGTTTCCGGGAAAAACTGTTTTTT. Together with reference TRBV3-1 and TRBJ1-4, the CDR3 gives the full variable domain: DTAVSQTPKYLVTQMGNDKSIKCEQNLGHDTMYWYKQDSKKFLKIMFSYNNKELIINETVPNRFSPKSPDKAHLNLHINSLELGDSAVYFCASSDNYRSFREKLFFGSGTQLSVL.

This clonotype was counted a few times. This chain uses TRBV12-5 with TRBJ1-2, with 10 bases lining up with TRBD1. The ends lost 1 base at V and 1 base at J; junction bases unmatched: 12. The CDR3 has 19 amino acids. From germline, CDR1 is LGHNT and CDR2 FRNRAP. As DNA, the CDR3 is TGTGCTAGTGGTTTGGGAGCCCACGGGACAGGGGATGATAACTATGGCTACACCTTC. Protein: CASGLGAHGTGDDNYGYTF.

This clonotype was observed at least ten times. This chain uses TRBV30 with TRBJ2-7, with 9 bases that match TRBD1. Germline assignment: CDR1 GTSNPN and CDR2 SVGIG (reference sequence). The CDR3 consists of 16 residues. V lost 3 bases to trimming and J lost 3 bases; unmatched junction nucleotides: 12. The CDR3 sequence is CAWRPSGGQGSYEQYF. DNA of the CDR3: TGTGCCTGGAGGCCCAGTGGGGGACAGGGTAGCTACGAGCAGTACTTC.

This clonotype has a handful of counts. V gene TRBV9 combines with J gene TRBJ2-5; 10 bases line up with TRBD1. CDR3 size: 15 residues. Per the germline V gene, CDR1 is SGDLS and CDR2 is YYNGEE. The ends lost 4 bases at V and 4 bases at J; junction bases unmatched: 7. CDR3 residues: CASSPWTGGRETQYF. CDR3 nucleotide sequence: TGTGCCAGCAGCCCCTGGACAGGGGGGCGAGAGACCCAGTACTTC.